Listed below are T cell receptor beta chains from one sample, sequenced in a study of T-cell memory formation after mild COVID-19. TCRdb analysed the 5' RACE reads with MiXCR anew, one entry per CDR3 protein. The data contain tens of thousands of distinct CDR3 sequences, around 9.7% of them seen just once; the ten biggest clones take up approximately 10%. Material for sequencing was PBMCs or a T cell subset sorted from them (not recorded which). All receptors come from an adult woman who had mild COVID-19 (a few samples of this study predate the infection). Cell type and time point are not known. The CDR3 runs from the conserved cysteine through the conserved F or W. The D gene is left open where the match is weak. Some rows mark clone size as missing; the rest say once, few, many or name a class of expanded clone.

J gene: TRBJ1-1
V gene: TRBV6-5
D gene: -
clone size: few
CDR3 protein: CASSRRQPLNTEAFF
CDR3 DNA: TGTGCCAGCAGTCGTCGACAGCCCCTGAACACTGAAGCTTTCTTT

J gene: TRBJ2-4
V gene: TRBV18
D gene: -
clone size: many
CDR3 protein: CASSTTAARGNIQYF
CDR3 DNA: TGTGCCAGCTCAACAACAGCAGCCAGAGGAAACATTCAGTACTTC

J gene: TRBJ2-2
V gene: TRBV29-1
D gene: -
clone size: few
CDR3 protein: CSVRNTGELFF
CDR3 DNA: TGCAGCGTGAGGAACACCGGGGAGCTGTTTTTT

J gene: TRBJ1-5
V gene: TRBV20-1
D gene: -
clone size: -
CDR3 protein: CSAQAGGTFNQPQHF
CDR3 DNA: TGCAGTGCTCAAGCAGGTGGTACGTTCAATCAGCCCCAGCATTTT

J gene: TRBJ2-7
V gene: TRBV5-4
D gene: TRBD2
clone size: few
CDR3 protein: CASSLSGSVYEQYF
CDR3 DNA: TGTGCCAGCAGCTTGAGCGGGAGTGTCTACGAGCAGTACTTC

J gene: TRBJ1-2
V gene: TRBV7-9
D gene: -
clone size: -
CDR3 protein: CASSSRNDYGYTF
CDR3 DNA: TGTGCCAGCAGCTCCAGGAACGACTATGGCTACACCTTC

J gene: TRBJ2-7
V gene: TRBV11-2
D gene: -
clone size: few
CDR3 protein: CASSLSGSYEQYF
CDR3 DNA: TGTGCCAGCAGCTTATCAGGGTCCTACGAGCAGTACTTC

J gene: TRBJ2-7
V gene: TRBV12-3/TRBV12-4
D gene: -
clone size: few
CDR3 protein: CASSLVTFEQYF
CDR3 DNA: TGTGCCAGCAGTTTAGTGACCTTCGAGCAGTACTTC

J gene: TRBJ2-7
V gene: TRBV25-1
D gene: TRBD1
clone size: many
CDR3 protein: CASSESKKGAISYEQYF
CDR3 DNA: TGTGCCAGCAGTGAAAGTAAGAAGGGGGCTATATCCTACGAGCAGTACTTC

J gene: TRBJ2-7
V gene: TRBV11-3
D gene: TRBD2
clone size: -
CDR3 protein: CASSLVGTSGADEQYF
CDR3 DNA: TGTGCCAGCAGCTTAGTTGGGACTAGCGGGGCCGACGAGCAGTACTTC

J gene: TRBJ1-2
V gene: TRBV30
D gene: TRBD1
clone size: -
CDR3 protein: CAWMTPSPTGGFTF
CDR3 DNA: TGTGCCTGGATGACCCCCTCTCCGACAGGGGGTTTCACCTTC

J gene: TRBJ2-5
V gene: TRBV11-3
D gene: -
clone size: few
CDR3 protein: CASSRLGREEVETQYF
CDR3 DNA: TGTGCCAGCAGCCGCTTAGGAAGGGAGGAGGTAGAGACCCAGTACTTC

J gene: TRBJ2-7
V gene: TRBV12-3/TRBV12-4
D gene: -
clone size: -
CDR3 protein: CASTKGLSYEQYF
CDR3 DNA: TGTGCCAGCACCAAGGGGTTGTCCTACGAGCAGTACTTC

J gene: TRBJ2-1
V gene: TRBV29-1
D gene: -
clone size: many
CDR3 protein: CSVEGLSLAPNEQFF
CDR3 DNA: TGCAGCGTTGAAGGCCTCTCCCTTGCCCCGAATGAGCAGTTCTTC

J gene: TRBJ2-3
V gene: TRBV20-1
D gene: -
clone size: -
CDR3 protein: CSARERSGAPDTQYF
CDR3 DNA: TGCAGTGCTAGAGAGAGAAGCGGAGCCCCAGATACGCAGTATTTT

J gene: TRBJ2-2
V gene: TRBV13
D gene: -
clone size: -
CDR3 protein: CASSLEQLRRSGELFF
CDR3 DNA: TGTGCCAGCAGCTTAGAACAGCTTCGACGGTCCGGGGAGCTGTTTTTT

J gene: TRBJ2-2
V gene: TRBV5-5
D gene: -
clone size: many
CDR3 protein: CASLALTGKPGELFF
CDR3 DNA: TGTGCCAGCCTAGCCCTCACGGGGAAACCCGGGGAGCTGTTTTTT

J gene: TRBJ1-2
V gene: TRBV7-3
D gene: -
clone size: -
CDR3 protein: CASSWDGDYGYTF
CDR3 DNA: TGTGCCAGCAGCTGGGACGGCGACTATGGCTACACCTTC

J gene: TRBJ2-7
V gene: TRBV7-2
D gene: -
clone size: -
CDR3 protein: CASSFAVDSYEQYF
CDR3 DNA: TGTGCCAGCAGCTTTGCGGTAGACTCCTACGAGCAGTACTTC

J gene: TRBJ2-1
V gene: TRBV29-1
D gene: TRBD2
clone size: many
CDR3 protein: CSVGAGGLVGNEQFF
CDR3 DNA: TGCAGCGTTGGAGCGGGAGGTCTCGTGGGGAATGAGCAGTTCTTC

J gene: TRBJ1-1
V gene: TRBV5-5
D gene: TRBD1
clone size: -
CDR3 protein: CASSLWTGMNTEAFF
CDR3 DNA: TGTGCCAGCAGCCTTTGGACAGGTATGAACACTGAAGCTTTCTTT

J gene: TRBJ1-2
V gene: TRBV30
D gene: -
clone size: few
CDR3 protein: CAWSREGGGSYGYTF
CDR3 DNA: TGTGCCTGGAGCCGTGAGGGAGGCGGGAGCTATGGCTACACCTTC

J gene: TRBJ2-4
V gene: TRBV27
D gene: -
clone size: -
CDR3 protein: CASSLSAGALDIQYF
CDR3 DNA: TGTGCCAGCAGTTTATCGGCAGGGGCTCTGGACATTCAGTACTTC

J gene: TRBJ2-2
V gene: TRBV12-3/TRBV12-4
D gene: TRBD1
clone size: few
CDR3 protein: CASSFLGRGRTAVWELFF
CDR3 DNA: TGTGCCAGCAGTTTTTTGGGCAGGGGGCGTACGGCGGTTTGGGAGCTGTTTTTT

J gene: TRBJ1-3
V gene: TRBV3-1
D gene: TRBD1
clone size: -
CDR3 protein: CASSQEGQGAGNTIYF
CDR3 DNA: TGTGCCAGCAGCCAAGAGGGACAGGGAGCTGGAAACACCATATATTTT

J gene: TRBJ2-5
V gene: TRBV4-3
D gene: TRBD2
clone size: few
CDR3 protein: CASSQRGGSETQYF
CDR3 DNA: TGCGCCAGCAGCCAGAGAGGCGGGAGCGAGACCCAGTACTTC

J gene: TRBJ2-3
V gene: TRBV20-1
D gene: TRBD2
clone size: few
CDR3 protein: CSARYSGSGTDTQYF
CDR3 DNA: TGCAGTGCTAGATATAGCGGGAGTGGAACAGATACGCAGTATTTT

J gene: TRBJ2-1
V gene: TRBV7-3
D gene: -
clone size: medium-sized
CDR3 protein: CASSLNLPGPKPYNEQFF
CDR3 DNA: TGTGCCAGCAGCCTAAACCTCCCAGGGCCCAAACCCTACAATGAGCAGTTCTTC

J gene: TRBJ1-1
V gene: TRBV5-1
D gene: -
clone size: many
CDR3 protein: CASSLALGSGAFF
CDR3 DNA: TGCGCCAGCAGCTTGGCTCTGGGCTCAGGAGCTTTCTTT

J gene: TRBJ1-5
V gene: TRBV28
D gene: -
clone size: many
CDR3 protein: CASSPGRSSNQPQHF
CDR3 DNA: TGTGCCAGCAGTCCGGGCCGAAGTAGCAATCAGCCCCAGCATTTT

J gene: TRBJ1-5
V gene: TRBV20-1
D gene: -
clone size: -
CDR3 protein: CSASPGISNQPQHF
CDR3 DNA: TGCAGTGCTAGTCCAGGGATTAGCAATCAGCCCCAGCATTTT

J gene: TRBJ2-7
V gene: TRBV7-8
D gene: TRBD1
clone size: many
CDR3 protein: CASSLDRGSYEQYF
CDR3 DNA: TGTGCCAGCAGCTTAGACAGGGGCTCCTACGAGCAGTACTTC

J gene: TRBJ1-6
V gene: TRBV3-1
D gene: -
clone size: many
CDR3 protein: CASSPFQGQTYNSPLHF
CDR3 DNA: TGTGCCAGCAGCCCCTTCCAAGGACAGACCTATAATTCACCCCTCCACTTT

J gene: TRBJ2-5
V gene: TRBV7-2
D gene: TRBD2
clone size: few
CDR3 protein: CASSPARASGPETQYF
CDR3 DNA: TGTGCCAGCAGCCCCGCAAGGGCTAGCGGGCCAGAGACCCAGTACTTC

J gene: TRBJ2-3
V gene: TRBV5-1
D gene: TRBD2
clone size: -
CDR3 protein: CASSWTSGGLTDTQYF
CDR3 DNA: TGCGCCAGCAGCTGGACTAGCGGGGGGCTCACAGATACGCAGTATTTT

J gene: TRBJ1-1
V gene: TRBV12-3/TRBV12-4
D gene: TRBD1
clone size: many
CDR3 protein: CASSSTGTGRNTEAFF
CDR3 DNA: TGTGCCAGCAGTTCAACCGGGACAGGGCGGAACACTGAAGCTTTCTTT

J gene: TRBJ2-1
V gene: TRBV5-1
D gene: TRBD1
clone size: many
CDR3 protein: CASSAGQGIGFMSYNEQFF
CDR3 DNA: TGCGCCAGCAGCGCTGGACAGGGTATCGGGTTCATGTCCTACAATGAGCAGTTCTTC

J gene: TRBJ2-7
V gene: TRBV7-9
D gene: -
clone size: -
CDR3 protein: CASSLGVSARSYEQYF
CDR3 DNA: TGTGCCAGCAGCTTAGGTGTCAGCGCCCGTTCCTACGAGCAGTACTTC

J gene: TRBJ1-5
V gene: TRBV27
D gene: TRBD1
clone size: few
CDR3 protein: CASRKYTRVGTGDSENQPQHF
CDR3 DNA: TGTGCCAGCAGAAAATATACTCGGGTCGGGACAGGGGACTCCGAGAATCAGCCCCAGCATTTT

J gene: TRBJ2-7
V gene: TRBV6-5
D gene: -
clone size: -
CDR3 protein: CASSYVGADEQYF
CDR3 DNA: TGTGCCAGCAGTTACGTCGGGGCGGACGAGCAGTACTTC

J gene: TRBJ2-5
V gene: TRBV5-6
D gene: TRBD1
clone size: -
CDR3 protein: CASSLLAGGRETQYF
CDR3 DNA: TGTGCCAGCAGCTTGTTAGCAGGGGGCCGAGAGACCCAGTACTTC

J gene: TRBJ2-7
V gene: TRBV3-1
D gene: -
clone size: -
CDR3 protein: CASSHRPQPRYEQYF
CDR3 DNA: TGTGCCAGCAGCCATCGCCCGCAACCACGATACGAGCAGTACTTC

J gene: TRBJ2-5
V gene: TRBV23-1
D gene: -
clone size: few
CDR3 protein: CASSALSNRETQYF
CDR3 DNA: TGCGCCAGCAGTGCCTTGTCGAACAGGGAGACCCAGTACTTC

J gene: TRBJ1-1
V gene: TRBV7-2
D gene: -
clone size: -
CDR3 protein: CASSSSPGYTEAFF
CDR3 DNA: TGTGCCAGCAGCTCTTCCCCAGGGTACACTGAAGCTTTCTTT

J gene: TRBJ1-1
V gene: TRBV5-6
D gene: -
clone size: -
CDR3 protein: CATLAKGRSEAFF
CDR3 DNA: TGTGCCACCCTGGCCAAGGGACGGAGTGAAGCTTTCTTT

J gene: TRBJ2-1
V gene: TRBV6-6
D gene: -
clone size: many
CDR3 protein: CASSLTDNEQLF
CDR3 DNA: TGTGCCAGCAGTTTGACAGACAATGAGCAGCTCTTC

J gene: TRBJ2-1
V gene: TRBV11-3
D gene: TRBD1
clone size: -
CDR3 protein: CASSLRGTGGNEQFF
CDR3 DNA: TGTGCCAGCAGCCTACGGGGGACAGGGGGCAATGAGCAGTTCTTC

J gene: TRBJ2-2
V gene: TRBV6-1
D gene: -
clone size: -
CDR3 protein: CASSVSGSVSGELFF
CDR3 DNA: TGTGCCAGCAGTGTTTCCGGGAGTGTGTCCGGGGAGCTGTTTTTT

J gene: TRBJ1-1
V gene: TRBV7-9
D gene: -
clone size: -
CDR3 protein: CASTLNRDINTEAFF
CDR3 DNA: TGTGCCAGCACCCTGAACAGGGATATTAACACTGAAGCTTTCTTT

J gene: TRBJ2-7
V gene: TRBV5-6
D gene: -
clone size: -
CDR3 protein: CASSLLTAYEQYF
CDR3 DNA: TGTGCCAGCAGCTTGTTGACAGCCTACGAGCAGTACTTC

J gene: TRBJ1-5
V gene: TRBV20-1
D gene: -
clone size: few
CDR3 protein: CSATGRGGQPQHF
CDR3 DNA: TGCAGTGCCACGGGACGGGGGGGTCAGCCCCAGCATTTT

J gene: TRBJ2-5
V gene: TRBV20-1
D gene: -
clone size: many
CDR3 protein: CSVGETQYF
CDR3 DNA: TGCAGTGTGGGGGAGACCCAGTACTTC

J gene: TRBJ2-7
V gene: TRBV3-1
D gene: -
clone size: few
CDR3 protein: CASRQGGHEQYF
CDR3 DNA: TGTGCCAGCAGACAAGGTGGCCACGAGCAGTACTTC

J gene: TRBJ2-2
V gene: TRBV30
D gene: -
clone size: -
CDR3 protein: CAWSWRLDGTGELFF
CDR3 DNA: TGTGCCTGGAGTTGGCGACTGGATGGAACCGGGGAGCTGTTTTTT

J gene: TRBJ2-6
V gene: TRBV5-6
D gene: TRBD1
clone size: many
CDR3 protein: CASSFGTEVSGANVLTF
CDR3 DNA: TGTGCCAGCAGCTTCGGGACAGAAGTCTCTGGGGCCAACGTCCTGACTTTC

J gene: TRBJ2-7
V gene: TRBV7-3
D gene: -
clone size: few
CDR3 protein: CASSPSGPGDEQYF
CDR3 DNA: TGTGCCAGCAGCCCCTCCGGGCCCGGCGACGAGCAGTACTTC

J gene: TRBJ2-7
V gene: TRBV7-6
D gene: -
clone size: few
CDR3 protein: CASSSSPTYEQYF
CDR3 DNA: TGTGCCAGCAGCTCGAGCCCAACCTACGAGCAGTACTTC

J gene: TRBJ1-1
V gene: TRBV5-1
D gene: -
clone size: many
CDR3 protein: CASSLETGTLTEAFF
CDR3 DNA: TGCGCCAGCAGCTTGGAGACCGGGACGTTGACTGAAGCTTTCTTT

J gene: TRBJ2-7
V gene: TRBV29-1
D gene: -
clone size: -
CDR3 protein: CSVRQEGHEQYF
CDR3 DNA: TGCAGCGTCCGCCAAGAGGGCCACGAGCAGTACTTC